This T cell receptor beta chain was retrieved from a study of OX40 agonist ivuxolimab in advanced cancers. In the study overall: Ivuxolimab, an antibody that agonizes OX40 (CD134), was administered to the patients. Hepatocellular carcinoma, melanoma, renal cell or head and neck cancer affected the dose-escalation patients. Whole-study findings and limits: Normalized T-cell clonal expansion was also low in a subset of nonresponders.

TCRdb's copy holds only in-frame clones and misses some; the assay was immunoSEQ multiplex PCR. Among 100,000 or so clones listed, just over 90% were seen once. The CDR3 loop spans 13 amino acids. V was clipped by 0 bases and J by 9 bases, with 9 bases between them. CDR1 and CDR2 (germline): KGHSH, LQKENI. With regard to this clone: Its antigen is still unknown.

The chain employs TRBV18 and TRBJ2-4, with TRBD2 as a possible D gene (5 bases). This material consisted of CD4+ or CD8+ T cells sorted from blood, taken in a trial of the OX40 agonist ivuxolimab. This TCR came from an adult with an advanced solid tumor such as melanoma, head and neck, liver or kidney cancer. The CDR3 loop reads CASSPPSEGIQYF. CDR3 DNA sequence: TGTGCCAGCTCACCACCGAGTGAGGGCATTCAGTACTTC.